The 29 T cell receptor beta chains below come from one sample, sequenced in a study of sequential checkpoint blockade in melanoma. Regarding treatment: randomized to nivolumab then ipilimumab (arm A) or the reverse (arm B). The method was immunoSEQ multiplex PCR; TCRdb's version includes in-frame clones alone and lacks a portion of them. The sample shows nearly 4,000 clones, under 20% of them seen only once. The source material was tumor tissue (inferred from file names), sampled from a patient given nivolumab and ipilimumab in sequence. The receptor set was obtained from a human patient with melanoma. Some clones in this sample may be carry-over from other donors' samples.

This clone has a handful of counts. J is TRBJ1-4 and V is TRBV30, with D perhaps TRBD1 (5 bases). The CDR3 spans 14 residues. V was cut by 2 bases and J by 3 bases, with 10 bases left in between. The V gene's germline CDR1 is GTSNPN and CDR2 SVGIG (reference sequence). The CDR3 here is CAWSYGDANEKLFF. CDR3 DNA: TGTGCCTGGAGTTATGGGGACGCTAATGAAAAACTGTTTTTT.

Here the CDR3 reads CSALKISPYEQYF. The CDR3 DNA sequence: TGCAGCGCCTTGAAGATTTCCCCCTACGAGCAGTACTTC. V is TRBV29-1 and J is TRBJ2-7; D is undetermined. Germline assignment: CDR1 SQVTM and CDR2 ANQGSEA. The length of the CDR3 is 13 residues. Deletions cut 7 bases from V and 2 bases from J, with 15 bases between.

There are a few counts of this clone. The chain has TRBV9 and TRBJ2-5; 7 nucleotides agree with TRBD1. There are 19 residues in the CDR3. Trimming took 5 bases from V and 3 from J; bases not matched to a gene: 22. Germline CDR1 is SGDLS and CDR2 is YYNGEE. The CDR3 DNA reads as TGTGCCAGCAGTGGAATCCCCCGTTCCAGTAGGGACAGCAAAGAGACCCAGTACTTC. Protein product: CASSGIPRSSRDSKETQYF.

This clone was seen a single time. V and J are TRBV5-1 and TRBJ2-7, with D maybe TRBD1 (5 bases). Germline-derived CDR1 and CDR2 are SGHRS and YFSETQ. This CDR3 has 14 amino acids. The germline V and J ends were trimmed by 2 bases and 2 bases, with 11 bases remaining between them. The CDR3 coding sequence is TGCGCCAGCAGCTTCCAAGGGGCGACCTACGAGCAGTACTTC. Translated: CASSFQGATYEQYF. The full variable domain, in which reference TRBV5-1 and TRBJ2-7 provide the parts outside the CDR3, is KAGVTQTPRYLIKTRGQQVTLSCSPISGHRSVSWYQQTPGQGLQFLFEYFSETQRNKGNFPGRFSGRQFSNSRSEMNVSTLELGDSALYLCASSFQGATYEQYFGPGTRLTVT.

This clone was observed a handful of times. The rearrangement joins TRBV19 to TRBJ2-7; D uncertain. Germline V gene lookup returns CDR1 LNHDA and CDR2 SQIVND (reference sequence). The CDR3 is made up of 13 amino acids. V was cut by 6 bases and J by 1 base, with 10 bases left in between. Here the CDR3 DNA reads TGTGCCAGTAGCACTCACGGATCCTACGAGCAGTACTTC. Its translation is CASSTHGSYEQYF.

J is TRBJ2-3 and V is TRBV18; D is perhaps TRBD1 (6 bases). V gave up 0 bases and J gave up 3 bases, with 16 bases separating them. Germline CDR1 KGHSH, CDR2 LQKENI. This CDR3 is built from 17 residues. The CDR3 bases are TGTGCCAGCTCACCACCTCTGGGGGCTGTGCGTACAGATACGCAGTATTTT. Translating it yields CASSPPLGAVRTDTQYF. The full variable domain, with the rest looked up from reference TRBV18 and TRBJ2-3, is NAGVMQNPRHLVRRRGQEARLRCSPMKGHSHVYWYRQLPEEGLKFMVYLQKENIIDESGMPKERFSAEFPKEGPSILRIQQVVRGDSAAYFCASSPPLGAVRTDTQYFGPGTRLTVL.

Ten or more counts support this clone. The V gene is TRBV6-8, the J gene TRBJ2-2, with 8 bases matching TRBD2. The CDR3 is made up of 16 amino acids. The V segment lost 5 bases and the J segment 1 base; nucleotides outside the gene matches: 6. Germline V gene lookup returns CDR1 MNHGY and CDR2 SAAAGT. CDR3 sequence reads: CASSKKLAGNTGELFF. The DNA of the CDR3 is TGTGCCAGCAGTAAGAAGCTAGCGGGGAACACCGGGGAGCTGTTTTTT.

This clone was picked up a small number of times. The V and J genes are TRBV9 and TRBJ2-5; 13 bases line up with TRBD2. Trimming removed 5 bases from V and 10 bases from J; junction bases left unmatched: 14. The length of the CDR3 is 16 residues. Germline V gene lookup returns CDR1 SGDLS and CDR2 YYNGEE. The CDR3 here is CASRRGLAGSSRHQYF. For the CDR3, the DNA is TGTGCCAGCAGAAGGGGACTAGCGGGGTCCTCCCGGCACCAGTACTTC.

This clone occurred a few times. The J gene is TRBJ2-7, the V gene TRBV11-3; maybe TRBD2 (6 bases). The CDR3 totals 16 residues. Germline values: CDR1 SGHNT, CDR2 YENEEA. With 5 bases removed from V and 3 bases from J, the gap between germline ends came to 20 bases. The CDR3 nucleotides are TGTGCCAGCAGCCGGGCTGAAAGCGCGGGGTTCTACGAGCAGTACTTC. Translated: CASSRAESAGFYEQYF. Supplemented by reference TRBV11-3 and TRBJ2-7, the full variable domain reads EAGVVQSPRYKIIEKKQPVAFWCNPISGHNTLYWYLQNLGQGPELLIRYENEEAVDDSQLPKDRFSAERLKGVDSTLKIQPAELGDSAVYLCASSRAESAGFYEQYFGPGTRLTVT.

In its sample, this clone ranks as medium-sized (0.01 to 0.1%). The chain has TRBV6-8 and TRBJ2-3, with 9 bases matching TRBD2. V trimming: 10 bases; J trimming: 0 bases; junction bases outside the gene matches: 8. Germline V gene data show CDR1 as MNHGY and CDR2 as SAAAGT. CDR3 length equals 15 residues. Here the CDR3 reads CAMNSGGLSTDTQYF. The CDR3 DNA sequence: TGTGCCATGAATAGCGGGGGCCTTAGCACAGATACGCAGTATTTT.

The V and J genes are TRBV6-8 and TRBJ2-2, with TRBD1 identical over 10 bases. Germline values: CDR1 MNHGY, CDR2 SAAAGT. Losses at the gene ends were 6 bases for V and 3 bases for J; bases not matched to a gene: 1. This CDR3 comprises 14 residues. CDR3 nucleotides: TGTGCCAGCAGCGACAGGGGGCACACCGGGGAGCTGTTTTTT. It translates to CASSDRGHTGELFF.

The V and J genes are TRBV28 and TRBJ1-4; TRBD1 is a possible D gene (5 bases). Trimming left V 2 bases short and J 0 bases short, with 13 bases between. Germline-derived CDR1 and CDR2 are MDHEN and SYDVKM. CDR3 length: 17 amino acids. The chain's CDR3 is CASSLPAGGATNEKLFF. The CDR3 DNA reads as TGTGCCAGCAGTTTACCCGCCGGGGGGGCAACTAATGAAAAACTGTTTTTT.

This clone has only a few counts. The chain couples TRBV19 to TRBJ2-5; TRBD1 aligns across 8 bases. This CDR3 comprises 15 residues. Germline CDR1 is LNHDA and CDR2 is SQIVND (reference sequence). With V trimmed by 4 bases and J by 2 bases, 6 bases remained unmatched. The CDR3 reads CASSKGRQGQETQYF. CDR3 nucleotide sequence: TGTGCCAGTAGTAAGGGGAGACAGGGGCAAGAGACCCAGTACTTC.

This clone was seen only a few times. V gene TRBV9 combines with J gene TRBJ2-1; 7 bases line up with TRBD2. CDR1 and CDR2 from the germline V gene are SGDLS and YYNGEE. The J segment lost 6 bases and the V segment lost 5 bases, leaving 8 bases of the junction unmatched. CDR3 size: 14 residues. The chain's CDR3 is CASSEEASGNEQFF. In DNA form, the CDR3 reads TGTGCCAGCAGTGAAGAGGCTAGCGGCAATGAGCAGTTCTTC.

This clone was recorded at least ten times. CDR3 DNA: TGTGCCAGCAGCCCCGCGACCCTCGGGGGCGAGCAGTACTTC. Protein product: CASSPATLGGEQYF. The V call is TRBV11-3, the J call TRBJ2-7; a weak D match, TRBD2 (6 bases). The CDR3 covers 14 residues. Per germline, CDR1 SGHNT and CDR2 YENEEA. V was shortened by 5 bases and J by 6 bases, with 17 bases between the two germline ends.

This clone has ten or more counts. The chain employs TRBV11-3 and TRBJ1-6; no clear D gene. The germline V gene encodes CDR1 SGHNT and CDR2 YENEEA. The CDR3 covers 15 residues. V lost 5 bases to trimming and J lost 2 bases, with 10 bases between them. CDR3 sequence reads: CASSRELAYNSPLHF. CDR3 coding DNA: TGTGCCAGCAGCAGGGAGTTAGCCTATAATTCACCCCTCCACTTT.

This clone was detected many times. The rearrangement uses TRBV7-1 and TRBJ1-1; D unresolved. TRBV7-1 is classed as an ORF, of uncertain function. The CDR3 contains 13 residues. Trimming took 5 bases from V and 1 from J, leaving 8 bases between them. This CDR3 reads CASSLGRNTEAFF. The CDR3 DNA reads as TGTGCCAGCAGCCTAGGACGGAACACTGAAGCTTTCTTT.

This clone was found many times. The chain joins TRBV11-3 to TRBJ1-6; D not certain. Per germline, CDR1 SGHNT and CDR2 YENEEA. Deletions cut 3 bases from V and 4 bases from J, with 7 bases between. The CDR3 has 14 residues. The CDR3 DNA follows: TGTGCCAGCAGCTTGCGCGGTTATAATTCACCCCTCCACTTT. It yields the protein CASSLRGYNSPLHF.

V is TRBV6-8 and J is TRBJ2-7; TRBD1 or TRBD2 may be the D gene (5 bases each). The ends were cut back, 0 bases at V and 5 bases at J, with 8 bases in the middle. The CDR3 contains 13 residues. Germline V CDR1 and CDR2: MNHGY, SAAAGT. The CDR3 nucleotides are TGTGCCAGCAGTTACTCCGGGGCGCACGAGCAGTACTTC. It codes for CASSYSGAHEQYF.

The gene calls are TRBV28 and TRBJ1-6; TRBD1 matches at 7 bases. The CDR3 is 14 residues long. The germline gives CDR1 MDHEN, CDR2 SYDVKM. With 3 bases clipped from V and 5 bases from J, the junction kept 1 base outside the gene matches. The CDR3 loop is CASSLGTDNSPLHF. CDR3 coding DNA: TGTGCCAGCAGTTTGGGGACAGATAATTCACCCCTCCACTTT.

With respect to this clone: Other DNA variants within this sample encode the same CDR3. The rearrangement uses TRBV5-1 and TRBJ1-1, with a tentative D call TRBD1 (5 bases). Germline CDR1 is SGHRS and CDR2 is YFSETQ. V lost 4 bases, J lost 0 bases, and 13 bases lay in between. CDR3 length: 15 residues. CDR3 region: CASSLGRIMNTEAFF. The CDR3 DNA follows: TGCGCCAGCAGCCTGGGACGCATTATGAACACTGAAGCTTTCTTT.

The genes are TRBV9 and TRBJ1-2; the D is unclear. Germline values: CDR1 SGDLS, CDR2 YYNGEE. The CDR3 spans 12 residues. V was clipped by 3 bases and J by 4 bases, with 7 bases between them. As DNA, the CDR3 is TGTGCCAGCAGCGACCCCAGCTATGGCTACACCTTC. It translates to CASSDPSYGYTF. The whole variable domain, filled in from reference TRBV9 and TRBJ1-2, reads DSGVTQTPKHLITATGQRVTLRCSPRSGDLSVYWYQQSLDQGLQFLIQYYNGEERAKGNILERFSAQQFPDLHSELNLSSLELGDSALYFCASSDPSYGYTFGSGTRLTVV.

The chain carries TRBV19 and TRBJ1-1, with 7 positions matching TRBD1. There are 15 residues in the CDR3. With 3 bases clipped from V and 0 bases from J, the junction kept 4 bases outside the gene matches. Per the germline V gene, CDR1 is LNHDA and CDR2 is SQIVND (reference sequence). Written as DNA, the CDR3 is TGTGCCAGTAGTATTCGAAGGGGGCTGAACACTGAAGCTTTCTTT. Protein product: CASSIRRGLNTEAFF.

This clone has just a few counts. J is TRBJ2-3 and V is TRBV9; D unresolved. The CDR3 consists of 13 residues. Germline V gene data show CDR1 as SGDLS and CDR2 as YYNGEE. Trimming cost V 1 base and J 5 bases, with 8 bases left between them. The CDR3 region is CASSVWSEDTQYF. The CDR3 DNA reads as TGTGCCAGCAGCGTATGGTCGGAAGATACGCAGTATTTT.

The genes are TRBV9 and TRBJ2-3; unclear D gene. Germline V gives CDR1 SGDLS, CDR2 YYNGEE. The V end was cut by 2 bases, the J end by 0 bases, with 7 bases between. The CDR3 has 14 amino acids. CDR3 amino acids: CASSVQASTDTQYF. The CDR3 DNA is TGTGCCAGCAGCGTTCAGGCTAGCACAGATACGCAGTATTTT. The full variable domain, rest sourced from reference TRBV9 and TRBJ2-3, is DSGVTQTPKHLITATGQRVTLRCSPRSGDLSVYWYQQSLDQGLQFLIQYYNGEERAKGNILERFSAQQFPDLHSELNLSSLELGDSALYFCASSVQASTDTQYFGPGTRLTVL.

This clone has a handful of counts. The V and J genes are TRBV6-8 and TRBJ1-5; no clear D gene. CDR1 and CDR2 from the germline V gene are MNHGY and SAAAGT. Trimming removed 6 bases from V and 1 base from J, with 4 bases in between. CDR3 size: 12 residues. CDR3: CASRNSNQPQHF. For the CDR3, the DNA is TGTGCCAGCAGGAACAGCAATCAGCCCCAGCATTTT.

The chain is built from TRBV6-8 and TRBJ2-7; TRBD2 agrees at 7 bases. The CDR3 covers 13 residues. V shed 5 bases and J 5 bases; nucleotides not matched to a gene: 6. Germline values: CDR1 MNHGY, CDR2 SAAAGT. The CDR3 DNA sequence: TGTGCCAGCAGTGGGAGGGGCTTAGACGAGCAGTACTTC. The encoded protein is CASSGRGLDEQYF.

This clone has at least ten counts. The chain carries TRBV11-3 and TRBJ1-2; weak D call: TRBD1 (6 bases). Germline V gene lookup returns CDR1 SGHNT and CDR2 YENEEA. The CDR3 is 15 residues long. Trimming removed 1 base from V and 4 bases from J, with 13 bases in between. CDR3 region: CASSLVQGGAYGYTF. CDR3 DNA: TGTGCCAGCAGCTTAGTACAAGGGGGGGCCTATGGCTACACCTTC.

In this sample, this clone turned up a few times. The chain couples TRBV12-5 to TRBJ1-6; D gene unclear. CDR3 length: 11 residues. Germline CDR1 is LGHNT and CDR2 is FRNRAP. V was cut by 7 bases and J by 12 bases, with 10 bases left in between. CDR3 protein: CASAEGGPLHF. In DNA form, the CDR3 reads TGTGCTAGTGCTGAGGGCGGACCCCTCCACTTT. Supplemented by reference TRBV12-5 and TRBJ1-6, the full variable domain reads DARVTQTPRHKVTEMGQEVTMRCQPILGHNTVFWYRQTMMQGLELLAYFRNRAPLDDSGMPKDRFSAEMPDATLATLKIQPSEPRDSAVYFCASAEGGPLHFGNGTRLTVT.